This T cell receptor (beta chain) originates from a study of cytomegalovirus exposure and HLA in healthy donors. Study conclusions and caveats: For presence/absence analyses, sequencing depth was assumed to be roughly uniform across donors.

The CDR3 spans 18 residues. Germline V lookup: CDR1 LNHDA, CDR2 SQIVND (reference sequence). This clone was seen just once. Its cognate antigen is unknown. An end of the junction does not agree with germline; a read error may underlie this. A multiplex PCR was run with 60 Vbeta primers and 13 Jbeta primers. The repertoire was sequenced with immunoSEQ multiplex PCR; TCRdb's copy has only in-frame clones and lacks some. Counted here are roughly 190,000 clones, around 75% occurring once; the ten biggest clones make up approximately 2.6%. The chain couples TRBV19 to TRBJ2-1; 12 bases are shared with TRBD2. The sequence was collected from a female donor in good health and CMV-seronegative. Sequencing was carried out using PBMCs. CDR3 DNA sequence: TGTGCCAGTAGTATCCGCCGGACTAGCGGGACCACCTACAATAAGCAGTTCTTC. Its translation: CASSIRRTSGTTYNKQFF.